Below, 15 T cell receptor beta chains from the same sample are listed, as sequenced in a study of OX40 agonist ivuxolimab in advanced cancers. Clones were sequenced by immunoSEQ multiplex PCR, and TCRdb holds only the in-frame ones, with some missing. The data show over 65,000 clones, 80% to 95% seen once. The source was CD4+ or CD8+ T cells sorted from blood, collected in a trial of the OX40 agonist ivuxolimab. The receptors derive from an adult with an advanced solid tumor such as melanoma, head and neck, liver or kidney cancer.

The chain combines TRBV10-3 with TRBJ1-1, with 7 bases fitting TRBD1. Germline values: CDR1 ENHRY, CDR2 SYGVKD. The CDR3 is 15 amino acids. Trimming removed 7 bases from V and 2 bases from J; junction bases left unmatched: 10. The CDR3 spells CAIKGQEGLNTEAFF. The DNA of the CDR3 is TGTGCCATCAAAGGACAGGAGGGCCTTAACACTGAAGCTTTCTTT.

V gene TRBV15 combines with J gene TRBJ2-5; D unclear. The last part of the DNA fits TRBJ2-7 better; the J call may be wrong. Germline CDR1 is LNHNV and CDR2 is YYDKDF (reference sequence). CDR3 length: 15 residues. This chain's CDR3 is CATSRVRKGTYEQYF. The CDR3 nucleotides read TGTGCCACCAGCAGAGTGCGGAAAGGGACCTACGAGCAGTACTTC.

The chain employs TRBV18 and TRBJ1-5; D gene uncertain. The CDR3 contains 13 residues. Trimming pared 3 bases from V and 4 bases from J, leaving 7 bases between. Germline V CDR1 and CDR2: KGHSH, LQKENI. CDR3 sequence: CASSPDPNQPQHF. CDR3 in DNA: TGTGCCAGCTCACCCGATCCTAATCAGCCCCAGCATTTT.

The chain employs TRBV25-1 and TRBJ2-3; 8 nucleotides align to TRBD2. CDR1 and CDR2 (germline): MGHDK, SYGVNS. After removal of 2 bases from V and 2 bases from J, the junction contained 12 bases not matched to a gene. This CDR3 contains 18 residues. The CDR3 here is CASSERPSGSKNTDTQYF. CDR3 sequence (DNA): TGTGCCAGCAGTGAACGCCCTAGCGGGTCGAAGAACACAGATACGCAGTATTTT.

As DNA, the CDR3 is TGTGCCAGCAGCTTGGGGTCAGGGTACTCCTACGAGCAGTACTTC. The encoded protein is CASSLGSGYSYEQYF. The rearrangement joins TRBV7-2 to TRBJ2-7, with a tentative D call TRBD1 (5 bases). From germline, CDR1 is SGHTA and CDR2 FQGNSA. V lost 3 bases and J lost 0, with 12 bases in between. The CDR3 totals 15 residues. Full variable domain (missing parts from reference TRBV7-2 and TRBJ2-7): GAGVSQSPSNKVTEKGKDVELRCDPISGHTALYWYRQSLGQGLEFLIYFQGNSAPDKSGLPSDRFSAERTGGSVSTLTIQRTQQEDSAVYLCASSLGSGYSYEQYFGPGTRLTVT.

The chain couples TRBV6-6 to TRBJ2-1; TRBD2 aligns across 8 bases. Germline CDR1 is MNHNY and CDR2 is SVGAGI (reference sequence). The ends lost 2 bases at V and 1 base at J; junction bases unmatched: 4. This CDR3 has 16 amino acids. The CDR3 DNA is TGTGCCAGCAGTTACCCTAGCGGGCGGTCCTACAATGAGCAGTTCTTC. This translates into CASSYPSGRSYNEQFF.

J is TRBJ1-4 and V is TRBV5-1; the D gene is possibly TRBD1 (6 bases). The CDR3 sequence is 15 residues long. Trimming took 4 bases from V and 7 from J, leaving 17 bases between them. Germline CDR1 and CDR2: SGHRS and YFSETQ. The CDR3 bases are TGCGCCAGCAGCCAAAGAGGGGGAGTGCGTGAAAAACTGTTTTTT. As protein: CASSQRGGVREKLFF.

The CDR3 is CASSIVLRINQPQHF. The CDR3 nucleotides are TGTGCCAGTAGTATAGTGCTCAGGATTAATCAGCCCCAGCATTTT. The chain recombines TRBV19 with TRBJ1-5; the D is unclear. CDR1 is LNHDA, CDR2 SQIVND, per germline (reference sequence). The V and J ends lost 1 base and 4 bases respectively, with 11 bases between them. The CDR3 contains 15 residues. Based on the CDR3 plus reference TRBV19 and TRBJ1-5, the full variable domain is DGGITQSPKYLFRKEGQNVTLSCEQNLNHDAMYWYRQDPGQGLRLIYYSQIVNDFQKGDIAEGYSVSREKKESFPLTVTSAQKNPTAFYLCASSIVLRINQPQHFGDGTRLSIL.

The chain has TRBV13 and TRBJ2-3; TRBD2 agrees at 8 bases. Germline CDR1 PRHDT, CDR2 FYEKMQ (reference sequence). There are 13 residues in the CDR3. Germline trimming cut 6 bases from V and 2 bases from J; bases unmatched to any gene: 1. CDR3 in DNA: TGTGCCAGCAGACTAGCGGCCACAGATACGCAGTATTTT. This sequence encodes CASRLAATDTQYF.

In this sample, this clone turned up once. The CDR3 loop reads CASSLGGDADTQYF. As DNA, the CDR3 is TGTGCCAGCAGCCTTGGGGGCGACGCAGATACGCAGTATTTT. The chain combines TRBV11-2 with TRBJ2-3; D might be TRBD1 (6 bases). Per the germline V gene, CDR1 is SGHAT and CDR2 is FQNNGV. The CDR3 has 14 residues. Trimming stripped 5 bases from V and 4 bases from J, with 13 bases between.

CDR3 bases: TGCGCCAGCAGCAAAACAGGGGGAGGCACAGATACGCAGTATTTT. Translated, it gives CASSKTGGGTDTQYF. The chain combines TRBV5-1 with TRBJ2-3; 8 bases are a match to TRBD1. The CDR3 consists of 15 residues. The V gene's germline CDR1 is SGHRS and CDR2 YFSETQ. The V gene end was trimmed by 4 bases and the J gene end by 1 base; junction bases not matched to a gene: 5.

The genes are TRBV5-6 and TRBJ1-5; perhaps TRBD1 as D (5 bases). Germline V gene sequence: CDR1 SGHDT, CDR2 YYEEEE. The length of the CDR3 is 17 residues. V was cut by 3 bases and J by 1 base, with 17 bases left in between. The CDR3 region is CASSWGGAGVSNQPQHF. The CDR3 region has the DNA TGTGCCAGCAGCTGGGGCGGGGCCGGGGTAAGCAATCAGCCCCAGCATTTT.

The chain employs TRBV4-3 and TRBJ2-2; D is perhaps TRBD2 (5 bases). V lost 0 bases, J lost 4 bases, and 12 bases lay in between. Germline V lookup: CDR1 LGHNA, CDR2 YSLEER. CDR3 length equals 16 residues. CDR3 bases: TGCGCCAGCAGCCAAGAGGAGCGGACCCGCACCGGGGAGCTGTTTTTT. Translating gives CASSQEERTRTGELFF.

The V call is TRBV5-8, the J call TRBJ2-7; 7 bases match TRBD1. The V segment lost 7 bases and the J segment 2 bases; nucleotides outside the gene matches: 6. Per the germline V gene, CDR1 is SGHTS and CDR2 is YDEGEE. The CDR3 loop spans 13 amino acids. Written as DNA, the CDR3 is TGTGCCAGCCGCCGTACAGGGGCCTACGAGCAGTACTTC. This translates into CASRRTGAYEQYF.

V is TRBV14 and J is TRBJ1-1; no definite D call. The V end lost 7 bases, the J end lost 3 bases, and 9 bases lay between the germline ends. Germline lookup yields CDR1 SGHDN and CDR2 FVKESK. This CDR3 has 12 residues. CDR3 DNA sequence: TGTGCCAGCACGGACGGTTACACTGAAGCTTTCTTT. Protein: CASTDGYTEAFF. Full variable domain (rest looked up from reference TRBV14 and TRBJ1-1): EAGVTQFPSHSVIEKGQTVTLRCDPISGHDNLYWYRRVMGKEIKFLLHFVKESKQDESGMPNNRFLAERTGGTYSTLKVQPAELEDSGVYFCASTDGYTEAFFGQGTRLTVV.